This TCR beta chain emerged from a study of beta chain features in type 1 diabetes. Study-wide results and limits: People with Type 1 diabetes carried modestly yet significantly shorter TCRB CDR3s in all four CD4+ subsets.

On this clone itself: Its target is unknown.

On average, the one heparinised blood draw given by each donor was around 120 mL. CDR1 is SQVTM and CDR2 is ANQGSEA in the germline V gene. Trimming took off 7 bases at V and 0 bases at J, with 19 bases between the two ends. This CDR3 has 15 residues. Every isolated RNA sample was fully reverse transcribed, so sequencing captured expressed TCRB transcripts. Measured with immunoSEQ multiplex PCR; TCRdb has only the in-frame clones, and not every one. Counted here are about 120,000 clones, roughly 17% occurring once; the ten biggest clones make up about 2.1%. The V and J genes are TRBV29-1 and TRBJ2-7, with a possible D match to TRBD2 (6 bases). The specimen was central memory CD4+ T cells from blood. The sequence derives from a man aged 25-45 years with type 1 diabetes. The CDR3 nucleotides are TGCAGCGCGATTAGCGGAACTATTAGCTCCTACGAGCAGTACTTC. Its protein product is CSAISGTISSYEQYF.